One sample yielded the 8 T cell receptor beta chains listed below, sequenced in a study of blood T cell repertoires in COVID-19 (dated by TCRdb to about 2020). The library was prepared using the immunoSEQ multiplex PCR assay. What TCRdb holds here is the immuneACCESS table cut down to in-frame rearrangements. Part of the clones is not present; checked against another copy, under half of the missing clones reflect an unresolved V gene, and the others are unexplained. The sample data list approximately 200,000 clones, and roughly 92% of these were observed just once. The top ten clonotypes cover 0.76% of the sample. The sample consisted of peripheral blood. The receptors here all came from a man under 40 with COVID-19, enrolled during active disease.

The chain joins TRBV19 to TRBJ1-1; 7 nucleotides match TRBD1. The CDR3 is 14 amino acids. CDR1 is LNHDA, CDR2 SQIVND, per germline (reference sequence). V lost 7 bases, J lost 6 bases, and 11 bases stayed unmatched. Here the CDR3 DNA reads TGTGCCAGTACTCGGGACAGCCGGGGCCCTGAAGCTTTCTTT. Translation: CASTRDSRGPEAFF.

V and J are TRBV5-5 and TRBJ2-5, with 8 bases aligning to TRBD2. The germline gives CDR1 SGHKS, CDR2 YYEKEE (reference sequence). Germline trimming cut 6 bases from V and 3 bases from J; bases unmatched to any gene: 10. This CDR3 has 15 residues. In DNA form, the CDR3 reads TGTGCCAGCACCCGGAGCGGGGGCGATAAAGAGACCCAGTACTTC. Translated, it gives CASTRSGGDKETQYF.

As DNA, the CDR3 is TGTGCCTGGAAGAGGGGGACAGGGAAGGCAACTAATGAAAAACTGTTTTTT. Translation gives CAWKRGTGKATNEKLFF. The rearrangement uses TRBV30 and TRBJ1-4, with TRBD1 identical over 9 bases. Trimming removed 4 bases from V and 0 bases from J; junction bases left unmatched: 9. The length of the CDR3 is 17 residues. CDR1 and CDR2 from the germline V gene are GTSNPN and SVGIG (reference sequence).

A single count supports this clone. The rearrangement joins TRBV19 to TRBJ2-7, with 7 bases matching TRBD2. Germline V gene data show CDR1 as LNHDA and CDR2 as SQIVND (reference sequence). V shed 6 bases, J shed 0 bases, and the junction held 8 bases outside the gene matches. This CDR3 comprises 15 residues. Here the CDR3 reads CASSYGASGSYEQYF. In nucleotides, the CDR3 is TGTGCCAGTAGCTATGGGGCTAGCGGCTCCTACGAGCAGTACTTC.

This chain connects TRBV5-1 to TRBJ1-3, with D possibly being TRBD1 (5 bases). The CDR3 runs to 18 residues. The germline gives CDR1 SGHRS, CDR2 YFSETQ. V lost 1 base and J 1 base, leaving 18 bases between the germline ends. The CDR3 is CASSLNPQTDFSGNTIYF. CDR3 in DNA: TGCGCCAGCAGCTTGAATCCTCAGACAGACTTTTCTGGAAACACCATATATTTT.

CDR3 protein: CSVEVASGELFF. The CDR3 DNA reads as TGCAGCGTTGAAGTTGCGTCCGGGGAGCTGTTTTTT. The V call is TRBV29-1, the J call TRBJ2-2; D unresolved. Trimming left V 1 base short and J 6 bases short, with 6 bases between. The CDR3 is 12 residues long. Germline lookup yields CDR1 SQVTM and CDR2 ANQGSEA.

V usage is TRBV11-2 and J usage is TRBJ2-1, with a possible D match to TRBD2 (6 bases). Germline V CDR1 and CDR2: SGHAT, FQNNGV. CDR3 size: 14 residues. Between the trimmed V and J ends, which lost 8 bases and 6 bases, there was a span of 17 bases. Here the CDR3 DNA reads TGTGCCAGCGGGGGGTCCAGGCTAGGCAATGAGCAGTTCTTC. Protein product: CASGGSRLGNEQFF.

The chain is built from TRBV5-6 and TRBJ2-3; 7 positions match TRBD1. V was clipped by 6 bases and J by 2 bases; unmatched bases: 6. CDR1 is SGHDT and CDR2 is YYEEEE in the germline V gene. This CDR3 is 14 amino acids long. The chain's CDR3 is CASILGTVTDTQYF. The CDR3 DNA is TGTGCCAGCATCCTTGGGACAGTCACAGATACGCAGTATTTT.